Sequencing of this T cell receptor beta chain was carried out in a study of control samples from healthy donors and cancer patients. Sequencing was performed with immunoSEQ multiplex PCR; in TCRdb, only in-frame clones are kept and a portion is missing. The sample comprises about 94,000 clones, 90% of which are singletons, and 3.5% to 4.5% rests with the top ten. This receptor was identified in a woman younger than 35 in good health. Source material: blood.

CDR3 sequence reads: CASSYSGAEYGYTF. CDR3 nucleotide sequence: TGTGCCAGCAGTTACTCGGGGGCTGAATATGGCTACACCTTC. The chain joins TRBV6-5 to TRBJ1-2; D perhaps matches TRBD1 (6 bases). Per the germline V gene, CDR1 is MNHEY and CDR2 is SVGAGI. This CDR3 comprises 14 residues. V lost 0 bases, J lost 5 bases, and 10 bases lay in between.